These 17 T cell receptor beta chains were sequenced from one sample in a study of long-term antiretroviral therapy in people with HIV. immunoSEQ v3.0 was run at survey level. The assay was immunoSEQ multiplex PCR, and TCRdb's table has in-frame clones only and misses some. The data contain 25,000 to 30,000 clones, around 84% of them singletons. The sample in question was unsorted PBMCs, obtained 0.8 years after starting antiretroviral therapy. Receptor source: a woman in her 30s with HIV.

The chain has TRBV7-9 and TRBJ2-3; TRBD2 is a possible D gene (5 bases). With 5 bases removed from V and 2 bases from J, the gap between germline ends came to 14 bases. In germline, CDR1 is SEHNR, CDR2 FQNEAQ (reference sequence). The CDR3 spans 15 residues. The DNA of the CDR3 is TGTGCCAGCAGCCCGTCGGGGTCAGCCACAGATACGCAGTATTTT. This gives the protein CASSPSGSATDTQYF.

The rearrangement joins TRBV5-1 to TRBJ1-2; TRBD1 might be the D (5 bases). Trimming left V 4 bases short and J 6 bases short, with 22 bases between. CDR1 is SGHRS and CDR2 is YFSETQ in the germline V gene. The CDR3 is 16 amino acids. The CDR3 protein is CASSRWDGASWDGYTF. In nucleotides, the CDR3 is TGCGCCAGCAGCCGATGGGACGGCGCGAGTTGGGATGGCTACACCTTC.

The J gene is TRBJ1-1, the V gene TRBV2; no reliable D call. Germline V gene sequence: CDR1 SNHLY, CDR2 FYNNEI. The CDR3 consists of 13 residues. The V gene lost 2 bases and the J gene lost 6 bases, with 10 bases spanning the gap. The CDR3 bases are TGTGCCAGCAGTGAATTGGAGGTGGCTGAAGCTTTCTTT. Protein product: CASSELEVAEAFF.

The chain links TRBV2 to TRBJ2-7; no firm D call. Deletions cut 4 bases from V and 5 bases from J, with 6 bases between. Germline V gene lookup returns CDR1 SNHLY and CDR2 FYNNEI. The CDR3 length is 11 residues. CDR3 DNA sequence: TGTGCCAGCAGTGTTACCAACGAGCAGTACGTC. It specifies CASSVTNEQYV.

This clone was picked up a small number of times. The chain joins TRBV27 to TRBJ2-7, with 8 bases that match TRBD1. The CDR3 loop spans 14 amino acids. The germline CDR1 and CDR2 sequences are MNHEY and SMNVEV (reference sequence). The junction had 7 bases not matched to a gene; V was cut back by 6 bases and J by 3 bases. For the CDR3, the DNA is TGTGCCAGCAGCAGGTCCAGGGGGCTCTACGAGCAGTACTTC. Protein product: CASSRSRGLYEQYF.

For the CDR3, the DNA is TGTGCCAGCCTAACAGCCGGCTATGGCTACACCTTC. It specifies CASLTAGYGYTF. V and J are TRBV6-5 and TRBJ1-2; D remains ambiguous. Germline V gene lookup returns CDR1 MNHEY and CDR2 SVGAGI. V lost 8 bases to trimming and J lost 4 bases, with 11 bases between them. The CDR3 spans 12 residues.

The rearrangement links TRBV6-4 to TRBJ2-4; D not resolved. Trimming took 2 bases from V and 0 from J, leaving 2 bases between them. Germline CDR1 MRHNA, CDR2 SNTAGT. The CDR3 contains 13 residues. The CDR3 protein is CASSDRAKNIQYF. The DNA for the CDR3 is TGTGCCAGCAGTGACAGAGCCAAAAACATTCAGTACTTC.

The V and J genes are TRBV19 and TRBJ1-4; no clear D. Germline values: CDR1 LNHDA, CDR2 SQIVND (reference sequence). V lost 8 bases to trimming and J lost 8 bases, with 18 bases between them. This CDR3 spans 14 amino acids. The DNA for the CDR3 is TGTGCCAGTTTTCGACCCGATGGTCCCGAAAAACTGTTTTTT. Protein sequence: CASFRPDGPEKLFF.

V usage is TRBV5-6 and J usage is TRBJ1-3; no reliable D call. Per the germline V gene, CDR1 is SGHDT and CDR2 is YYEEEE. Trimming cost V 4 bases and J 3 bases, with 8 bases left between them. The CDR3 totals 13 residues. The DNA for the CDR3 is TGTGCCAGCAGCCTCAGTAATGGAAACACCATATATTTT. This gives the protein CASSLSNGNTIYF.

The genes are TRBV11-2 and TRBJ1-2; TRBD1 matches at 8 bases. This CDR3 region has 14 residues. The germline V gene encodes CDR1 SGHAT and CDR2 FQNNGV. Trimming removed 4 bases from V and 2 bases from J; junction bases left unmatched: 3. CDR3 nucleotides: TGTGCCAGCAGCTGGGACAGGAGGAACTATGGCTACACCTTC. Amino acids: CASSWDRRNYGYTF.

Here the CDR3 reads CASSSSGGFNEKLFF. In DNA, the CDR3 is TGTGCCAGCAGTTCCTCGGGAGGATTTAATGAAAAACTGTTTTTT. The V gene is TRBV27, the J gene TRBJ1-4; D gene ambiguous. Trimming took 4 bases from V and 4 from J, leaving 13 bases between them. The CDR3 is 15 amino acids. CDR1 MNHEY and CDR2 SMNVEV come from the germline V gene (reference sequence).

The genes are TRBV7-2 and TRBJ2-5, with D unclear. From germline, CDR1 is SGHTA and CDR2 FQGNSA. CDR3 size: 13 residues. V was pared by 0 bases and J by 3 bases, with 5 bases between. The CDR3 loop reads CASSLALEETQYF. DNA for the CDR3: TGTGCCAGCAGCTTAGCGCTTGAAGAGACCCAGTACTTC.

CDR3 nucleotides: TGTGCCAGCAGCCAAGTACGGATGGGGGAGCTGAACACTGAAGCTTTCTTT. This encodes CASSQVRMGELNTEAFF. This chain uses TRBV4-2 with TRBJ1-1, with D maybe TRBD1 (5 bases). The CDR3 spans 17 residues. Germline V gene data show CDR1 as LGHNA and CDR2 as YNFKEQ. V lost 1 base and J lost 0, with 15 bases in between.

In its sample, this clone was seen a few times. The rearrangement uses TRBV5-6 and TRBJ1-3; 7 bases align to TRBD1. Trimming cost V 0 bases and J 2 bases; bases outside gene matches: 2. The CDR3 spans 15 residues. The germline V gene encodes CDR1 SGHDT and CDR2 YYEEEE. The CDR3 nucleotides are TGTGCCAGCAGCTTGGGACAGGGAACTGGAAACACCATATATTTT. It yields the protein CASSLGQGTGNTIYF. The full variable domain, its missing parts supplied by reference TRBV5-6 and TRBJ1-3, is DAGVTQSPTHLIKTRGQQVTLRCSPKSGHDTVSWYQQALGQGPQFIFQYYEEEERQRGNFPDRFSGHQFPNYSSELNVNALLLGDSALYLCASSLGQGTGNTIYFGEGSWLTVV.

The chain combines TRBV6-6 with TRBJ1-2; D is unclear. Trimming stripped 6 bases from V and 3 bases from J, with 11 bases between. From germline, CDR1 is MNHNY and CDR2 SVGAGI (reference sequence). There are 13 residues in the CDR3. The CDR3 DNA sequence: TGTGCCAGCAGGGAACACGGGGACTATGGCTACACCTTC. This sequence encodes CASREHGDYGYTF.

The chain has TRBV4-1 and TRBJ2-1, with 7 nucleotides matching TRBD1. The CDR3 loop spans 13 amino acids. Trimming took 1 base from V and 12 from J; bases not matched to a gene: 6. CDR1 is MGHRA, CDR2 YSYEKL, per germline. In DNA form, the CDR3 reads TGCGCCAGCAGCCAAGCGACAGGGTACGCGCAGTTCTTC. As protein: CASSQATGYAQFF.

The V gene is TRBV2, the J gene TRBJ2-7; 7 nucleotides align to TRBD1. The germline CDR1 and CDR2 sequences are SNHLY and FYNNEI. The CDR3 spans 14 residues. V was pared by 5 bases and J by 0 bases, with 4 bases of the junction left unmatched. DNA for the CDR3: TGTGCCAGCAGTTGGGACAGAAGCTCCTACGAGCAGTACTTC. It specifies CASSWDRSSYEQYF.